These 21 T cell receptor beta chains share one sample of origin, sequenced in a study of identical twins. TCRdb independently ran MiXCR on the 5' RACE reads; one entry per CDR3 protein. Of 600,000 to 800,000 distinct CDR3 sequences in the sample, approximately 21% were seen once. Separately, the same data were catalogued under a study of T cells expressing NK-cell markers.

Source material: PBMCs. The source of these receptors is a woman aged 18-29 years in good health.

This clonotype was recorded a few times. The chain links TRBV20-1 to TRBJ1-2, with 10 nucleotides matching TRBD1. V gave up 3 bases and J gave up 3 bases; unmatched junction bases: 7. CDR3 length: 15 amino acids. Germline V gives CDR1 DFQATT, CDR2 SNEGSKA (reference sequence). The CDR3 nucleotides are TGCAGTGCTAGTTCCCCCGGGACAGGGGACTATGGCTACACCTTC. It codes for CSASSPGTGDYGYTF.

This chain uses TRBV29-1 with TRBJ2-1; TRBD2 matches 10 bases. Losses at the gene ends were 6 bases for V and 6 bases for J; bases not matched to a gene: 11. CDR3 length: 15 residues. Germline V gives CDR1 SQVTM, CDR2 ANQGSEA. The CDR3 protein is CSVRGWGTSVNEQFF. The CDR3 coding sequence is TGCAGCGTGCGGGGTTGGGGGACTAGCGTCAATGAGCAGTTCTTC.

The CDR3 region has the DNA TGCGCCAGCAGTAAAGGGGGCCTAGATACGCAGTATTTT. This sequence encodes CASSKGGLDTQYF. The rearrangement links TRBV5-1 to TRBJ2-3; 7 nucleotides align to TRBD1. Per the germline V gene, CDR1 is SGHRS and CDR2 is YFSETQ. J was trimmed by 5 bases and V by 5 bases; bases with no gene match: 5. This CDR3 spans 13 amino acids.

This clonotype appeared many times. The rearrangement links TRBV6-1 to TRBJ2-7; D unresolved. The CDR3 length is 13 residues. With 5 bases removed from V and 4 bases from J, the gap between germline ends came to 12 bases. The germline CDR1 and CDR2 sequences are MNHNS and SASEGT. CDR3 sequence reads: CASSPNPGYEQYF. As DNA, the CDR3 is TGTGCCAGCAGTCCGAATCCGGGTTACGAGCAGTACTTC.

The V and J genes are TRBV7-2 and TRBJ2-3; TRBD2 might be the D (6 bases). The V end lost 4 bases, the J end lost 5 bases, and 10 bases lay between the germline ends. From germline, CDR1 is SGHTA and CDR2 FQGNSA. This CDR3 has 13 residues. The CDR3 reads CASSSVGGDTQYF. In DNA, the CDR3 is TGTGCCAGCAGCTCCGTGGGGGGAGATACGCAGTATTTT.

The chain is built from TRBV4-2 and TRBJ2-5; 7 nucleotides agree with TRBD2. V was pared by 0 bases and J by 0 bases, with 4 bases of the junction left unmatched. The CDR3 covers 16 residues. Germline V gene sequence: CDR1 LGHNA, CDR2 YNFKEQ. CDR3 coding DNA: TGTGCCAGCAGCCAAGACCGGGGGGTGAACCAAGAGACCCAGTACTTC. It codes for CASSQDRGVNQETQYF.

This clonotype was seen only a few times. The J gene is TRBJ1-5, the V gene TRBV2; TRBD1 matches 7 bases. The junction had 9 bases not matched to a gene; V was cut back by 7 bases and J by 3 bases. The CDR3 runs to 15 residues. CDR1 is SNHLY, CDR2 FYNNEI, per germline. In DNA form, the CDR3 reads TGTGCCAGCAAGGAACTGACAGGGAACAATCAGCCCCAGCATTTT. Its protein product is CASKELTGNNQPQHF.

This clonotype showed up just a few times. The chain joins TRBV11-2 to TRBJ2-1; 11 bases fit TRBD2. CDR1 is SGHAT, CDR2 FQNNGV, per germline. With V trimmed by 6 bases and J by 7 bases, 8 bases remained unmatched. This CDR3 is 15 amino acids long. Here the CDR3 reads CASRRIAGGPNEQFF. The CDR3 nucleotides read TGTGCCAGCAGGAGAATAGCGGGAGGGCCTAATGAGCAGTTCTTC.

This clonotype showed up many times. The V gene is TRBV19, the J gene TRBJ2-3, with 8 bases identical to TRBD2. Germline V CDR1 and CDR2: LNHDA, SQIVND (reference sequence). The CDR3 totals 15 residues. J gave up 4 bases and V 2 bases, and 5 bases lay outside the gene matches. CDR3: CASSIQAGVSDTQYF. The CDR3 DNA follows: TGTGCCAGTAGTATACAAGCGGGAGTATCAGATACGCAGTATTTT.

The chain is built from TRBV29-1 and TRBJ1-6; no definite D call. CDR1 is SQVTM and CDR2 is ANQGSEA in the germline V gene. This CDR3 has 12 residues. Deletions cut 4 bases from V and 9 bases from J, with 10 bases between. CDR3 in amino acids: CSVGQDGSPLHF. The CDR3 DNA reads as TGCAGCGTTGGTCAGGACGGTTCACCCCTCCACTTT.

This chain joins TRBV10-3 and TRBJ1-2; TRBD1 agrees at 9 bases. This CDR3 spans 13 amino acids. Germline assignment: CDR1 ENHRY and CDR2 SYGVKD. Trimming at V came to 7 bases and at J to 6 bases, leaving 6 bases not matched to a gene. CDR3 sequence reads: CAINRRTGDGYTF. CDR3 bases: TGTGCCATCAACCGGAGGACAGGGGATGGCTACACCTTC.

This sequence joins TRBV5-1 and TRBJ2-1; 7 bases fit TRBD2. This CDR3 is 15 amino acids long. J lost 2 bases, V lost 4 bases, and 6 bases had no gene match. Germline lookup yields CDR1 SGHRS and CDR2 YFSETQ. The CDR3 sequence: CASSLPREAYNEQFF. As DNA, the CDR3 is TGCGCCAGCAGCCTCCCTCGGGAGGCCTACAATGAGCAGTTCTTC.

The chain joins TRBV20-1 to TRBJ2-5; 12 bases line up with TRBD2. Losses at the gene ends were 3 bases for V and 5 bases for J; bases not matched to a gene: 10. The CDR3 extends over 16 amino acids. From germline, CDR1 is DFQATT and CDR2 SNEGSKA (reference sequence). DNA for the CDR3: TGCAGTGCTAGCCTGACTAGCGGGGGCCCCAGGGAGACCCAGTACTTC. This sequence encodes CSASLTSGGPRETQYF.

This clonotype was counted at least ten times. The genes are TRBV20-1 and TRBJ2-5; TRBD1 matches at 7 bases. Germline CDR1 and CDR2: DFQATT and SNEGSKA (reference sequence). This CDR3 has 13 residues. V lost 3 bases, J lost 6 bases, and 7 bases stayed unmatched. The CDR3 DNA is TGCAGTGCTAGTCGCGACAGGGTAAAGACCCAGTACTTC. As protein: CSASRDRVKTQYF.

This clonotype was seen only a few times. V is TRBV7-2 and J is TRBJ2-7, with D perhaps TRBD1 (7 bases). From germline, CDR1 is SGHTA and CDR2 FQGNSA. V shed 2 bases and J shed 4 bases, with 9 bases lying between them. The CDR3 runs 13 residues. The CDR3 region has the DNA TGTGCCAGCAGCTTACAGGGGGGATACGAGCAGTACTTC. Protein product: CASSLQGGYEQYF.

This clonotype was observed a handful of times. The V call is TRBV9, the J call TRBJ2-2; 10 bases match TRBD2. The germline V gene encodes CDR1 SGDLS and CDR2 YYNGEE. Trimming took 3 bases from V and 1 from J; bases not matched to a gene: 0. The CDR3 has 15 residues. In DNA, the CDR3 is TGTGCCAGCAGCGGACTAGCGGGGAACACCGGGGAGCTGTTTTTT. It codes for CASSGLAGNTGELFF. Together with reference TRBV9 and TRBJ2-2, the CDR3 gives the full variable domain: DSGVTQTPKHLITATGQRVTLRCSPRSGDLSVYWYQQSLDQGLQFLIQYYNGEERAKGNILERFSAQQFPDLHSELNLSSLELGDSALYFCASSGLAGNTGELFFGEGSRLTVL.

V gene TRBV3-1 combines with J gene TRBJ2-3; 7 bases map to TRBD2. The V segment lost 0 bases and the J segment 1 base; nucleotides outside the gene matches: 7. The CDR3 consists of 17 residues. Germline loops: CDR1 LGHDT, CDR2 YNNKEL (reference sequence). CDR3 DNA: TGTGCCAGCAGCCAAGATCGAGCGGGACGGGGCACAGATACGCAGTATTTT. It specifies CASSQDRAGRGTDTQYF.

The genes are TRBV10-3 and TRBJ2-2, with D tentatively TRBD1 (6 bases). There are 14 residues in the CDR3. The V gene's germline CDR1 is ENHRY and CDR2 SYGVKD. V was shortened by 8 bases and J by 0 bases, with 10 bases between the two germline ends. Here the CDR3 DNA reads TGTGCCATCGCGACAGGACCGAACACCGGGGAGCTGTTTTTT. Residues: CAIATGPNTGELFF.

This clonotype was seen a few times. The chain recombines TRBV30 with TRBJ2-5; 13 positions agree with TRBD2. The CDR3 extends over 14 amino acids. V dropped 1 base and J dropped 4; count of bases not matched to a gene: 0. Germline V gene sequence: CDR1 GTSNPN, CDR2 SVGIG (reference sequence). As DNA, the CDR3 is TGTGCCTGGAGTGGACTAGCGGGAGGAGAGACCCAGTACTTC. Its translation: CAWSGLAGGETQYF.

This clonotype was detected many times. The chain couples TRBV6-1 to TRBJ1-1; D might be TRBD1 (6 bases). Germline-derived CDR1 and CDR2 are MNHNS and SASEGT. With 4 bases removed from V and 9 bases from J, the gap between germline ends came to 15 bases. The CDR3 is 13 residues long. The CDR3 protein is CASSGNRQDKAFF. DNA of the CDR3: TGTGCCAGCAGTGGGAATCGACAGGACAAAGCTTTCTTT.

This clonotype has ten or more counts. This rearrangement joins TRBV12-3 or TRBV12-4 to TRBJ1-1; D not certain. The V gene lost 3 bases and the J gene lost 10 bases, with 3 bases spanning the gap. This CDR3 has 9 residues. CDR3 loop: CASSLRAFF. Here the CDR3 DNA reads TGTGCCAGCAGTTTGCGAGCTTTCTTT.